This TCR beta chain was observed in a study of T cell responses to AZD1222 COVID-19 vaccine. Regarding the study as a whole: Among those given AZD1222, only five or six were seropositive at baseline. Most donors were white British, females outnumbered males, and clonal diversity was possibly underestimated. At 160-218 and 743-854, vaccine-associated CD4 TCRs were dominant, and they spanned spike.

On this clone itself: What it recognizes is unknown.

Second-dose intervals of approximately 4 or approximately 12 weeks were pooled. The repertoire was sequenced with immunoSEQ multiplex PCR; TCRdb's copy has only in-frame clones and lacks some. The sample yields about 140,000 clones, roughly 92% seen once. The CDR3 length is 13 residues. J gave up 8 bases and V 3 bases, and 5 bases lay outside the gene matches. Per germline, CDR1 SGDLS and CDR2 YYNGEE. The TCR was taken from an adult who received the AZD1222 COVID-19 vaccine. The chain has TRBV9 and TRBJ1-2; 9 bases map to TRBD1. The sample consisted of peripheral blood, taken 28 days after the second AZD1222 dose. DNA for the CDR3: TGTGCCAGCAGCGACAGGACAGGGGACGGCTACACCTTC. It translates to CASSDRTGDGYTF.